The 14 T cell receptor beta chains listed next were all sequenced from one sample in a study of Graves' ophthalmopathy and Graves' hyperthyroidism. RNA transcripts yielded amplified TCR beta CDR3 regions. An opening RT-PCR round employed HTBI primers and preceded a second-round multiplex PCR. TCRdb analysed the multiplex PCR reads with MiXCR anew, one entry per CDR3 protein. The sample contains 240,000 or so distinct CDR3 sequences, around 42% of which appear only once. Sequencing was done on a sample of peripheral blood. These receptors originate from an adult man with Graves' ophthalmopathy.

The V call is TRBV20-1, the J call TRBJ2-7; tentatively, D is TRBD1 (5 bases). This CDR3 is built from 14 residues. V dropped 0 bases and J dropped 7 bases, with 16 bases sitting between them. Germline CDR1 is DFQATT and CDR2 is SNEGSKA (reference sequence). As DNA, the CDR3 is TGCAGTGCTAGAGATCCGGCGGCAGGGTATGAGCAGTACTTC. Protein product: CSARDPAAGYEQYF.

V usage is TRBV7-6 and J usage is TRBJ2-7, with 8 positions matching TRBD1. Germline V gene lookup returns CDR1 SGHVS and CDR2 FNYEAQ. The V segment lost 5 bases and the J segment 7 bases; nucleotides outside the gene matches: 16. The CDR3 consists of 16 residues. The DNA for the CDR3 is TGTGCCAGCAGCCTTTCCTTGACAGGGGATCGTCAAGAGCAGTACTTC. Translation gives CASSLSLTGDRQEQYF.

The chain links TRBV7-3 to TRBJ1-2; D not certain. CDR3 size: 14 residues. V shed 8 bases and J shed 3 bases, with 16 bases lying between them. Germline V gene sequence: CDR1 SGHTA, CDR2 FQGTGA. The CDR3 sequence is CASGESGVDYGYTF. Written as DNA, the CDR3 is TGTGCCAGCGGTGAGAGCGGCGTGGACTATGGCTACACCTTC.

The chain links TRBV20-1 to TRBJ2-7; 11 bases agree with TRBD1. The CDR3 has 13 amino acids. CDR1 is DFQATT and CDR2 is SNEGSKA in the germline V gene (reference sequence). The V and J ends lost 5 bases and 3 bases, in that order; junction bases with no gene match: 3. The CDR3, as DNA: TGCAGTGCTCGGACAGGGGGCGACTACGAGCAGTACTTC. Translating gives CSARTGGDYEQYF.

This rearrangement joins TRBV12-3 or TRBV12-4 to TRBJ2-6; D is uncertain. V lost 6 bases and J lost 0, with 6 bases in between. The CDR3 contains 14 residues. CDR3 sequence reads: CASSRHSGANVLTF. The CDR3 bases are TGTGCCAGCAGCCGACACTCTGGGGCCAACGTCCTGACTTTC.

This chain connects TRBV7-8 to TRBJ1-5, with TRBD1 matching 7 bases. CDR3 size: 15 residues. CDR1 and CDR2 from the germline V gene are SGHVS and FQNEAQ. The trim removed 4 bases at V and 6 bases at J, leaving 9 bases unmatched. CDR3 DNA sequence: TGTGCCAGCAGCTCATTACAGGGGTTGGGTCAGCCCCAGCATTTT. Encoded protein: CASSSLQGLGQPQHF. Full variable domain (rest looked up from reference TRBV7-8 and TRBJ1-5): GAGVSQSPRYKVAKRGQDVALRCDPISGHVSLFWYQQALGQGPEFLTYFQNEAQLDKSGLPSDRFFAERPEGSVSTLKIQRTQQEDSAVYLCASSSLQGLGQPQHFGDGTRLSIL.

This clonotype appeared a few times. This rearrangement joins TRBV20-1 to TRBJ2-5; TRBD1 might be the D (6 bases). Between the trimmed V and J ends, which lost 5 bases and 9 bases, there was a span of 13 bases. The V gene's germline CDR1 is DFQATT and CDR2 SNEGSKA (reference sequence). This CDR3 spans 11 amino acids. CDR3 nucleotide sequence: TGCAGTGCTGAACACAGGGAACCCCAGTACTTC. Residues: CSAEHREPQYF.

The genes are TRBV2 and TRBJ1-1; the D is unclear. Germline-derived CDR1 and CDR2 are SNHLY and FYNNEI. V lost 7 bases, J lost 5 bases, and 11 bases lay in between. The CDR3 contains 12 residues. The CDR3 DNA follows: TGTGCCAGCATGGGGAGAGGGACTGAAGCTTTCTTT. Translated, it gives CASMGRGTEAFF.

The chain employs TRBV12-3 or TRBV12-4 and TRBJ2-7; D remains unclear. The CDR3 contains 13 residues. Trimming left V 6 bases short and J 1 base short, with 10 bases between. The CDR3 DNA sequence: TGTGCCAGCAGAGTCGGGTCATCCTACGAGCAGTACTTC. Protein: CASRVGSSYEQYF.

In this sample, this clonotype turned up many times. The chain uses TRBV24-1 and TRBJ1-2, with a tentative D call TRBD1 (5 bases). V lost 5 bases, J lost 4 bases, and 16 bases lay in between. The germline CDR1 and CDR2 sequences are KGHDR and SFDVKD. The CDR3 runs to 15 residues. Here the CDR3 reads CATSGGTGLGYGYTF. CDR3 DNA sequence: TGTGCCACCAGTGGGGGTACAGGCCTGGGCTATGGCTACACCTTC.

This chain uses TRBV4-1 with TRBJ1-3, with TRBD1 matching 7 bases. Germline V lookup: CDR1 MGHRA, CDR2 YSYEKL. The CDR3 loop spans 18 amino acids. The junction had 9 bases not matched to a gene; V was cut back by 1 base and J by 0 bases. CDR3 DNA: TGCGCCAGCAGCCAAGTCGACGGGACAGCGGTCTCTGGAAACACCATATATTTT. Translation: CASSQVDGTAVSGNTIYF.

This clonotype has a handful of counts. The chain links TRBV10-3 to TRBJ1-5, with 11 bases fitting TRBD1. CDR3 length: 17 residues. Germline CDR1 ENHRY, CDR2 SYGVKD. Trimming cost V 0 bases and J 6 bases; bases outside gene matches: 7. The CDR3 sequence is CAISESLDRGHSQPQHF. For the CDR3, the DNA is TGTGCCATCAGTGAGTCTTTGGACAGGGGGCACAGTCAGCCCCAGCATTTT.

The V gene is TRBV15, the J gene TRBJ1-4; no definite D call. Trimming left V 0 bases short and J 4 bases short, with 6 bases between. Looked up from germline, CDR1 is LNHNV and CDR2 is YYDKDF (reference sequence). CDR3 length: 14 residues. The CDR3 region is CATSRDYGNEKLFF. The CDR3 DNA sequence: TGTGCCACCAGCAGAGATTACGGTAATGAAAAACTGTTTTTT.

Only one count was recorded for this clonotype. V is TRBV7-2 and J is TRBJ2-7; 10 nucleotides line up with TRBD2. The CDR3 is made up of 14 amino acids. CDR1 is SGHTA, CDR2 FQGNSA, per germline. The V and J ends lost 3 bases and 5 bases, in that order; junction bases with no gene match: 4. The CDR3 spells CASSFELAGHEQYF. The DNA for the CDR3 is TGTGCCAGCAGCTTCGAACTAGCGGGACACGAGCAGTACTTC.